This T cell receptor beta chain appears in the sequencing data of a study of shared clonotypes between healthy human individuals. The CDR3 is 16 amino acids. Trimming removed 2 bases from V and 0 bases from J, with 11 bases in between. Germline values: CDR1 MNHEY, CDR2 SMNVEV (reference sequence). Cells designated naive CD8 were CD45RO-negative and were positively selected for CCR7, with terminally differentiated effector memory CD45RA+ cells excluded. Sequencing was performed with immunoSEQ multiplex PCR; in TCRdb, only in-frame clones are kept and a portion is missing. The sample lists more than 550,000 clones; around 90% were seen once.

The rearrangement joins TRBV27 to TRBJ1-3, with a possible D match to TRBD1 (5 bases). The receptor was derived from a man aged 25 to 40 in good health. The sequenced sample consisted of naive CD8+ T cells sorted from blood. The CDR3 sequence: CASSLNGHYSGNTIYF. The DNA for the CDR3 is TGTGCCAGCAGTTTAAATGGACACTACTCTGGAAACACCATATATTTT.